These T cell receptor beta chains were read from a single sample in a study of cytomegalovirus exposure and HLA in healthy donors. Profiled with immunoSEQ multiplex PCR; TCRdb holds only in-frame clones, not every one. The repertoire includes some 100,000 clones, 62% of them detected once, and about 5% sits in the top ten. The specimen was PBMCs. The receptors shown here come from a woman aged 25-40 years in good health and CMV-seropositive. The CDR3 runs from the conserved cysteine through the conserved F or W. Fields, in order: V gene, D gene, CDR3 length, J gene, clone size, CDR3 DNA, CDR3 protein. A D gene is named only where the DNA matches it firmly. Clone sizes are given selectively: once, few, many, or a class where the clone is expanded.

>TRBV11-3|NA|12|TRBJ2-7|NA
TGTGCCAGCAGGACAGGAATACAAGAGCAGTACTTC
CASRTGIQEQYF
>TRBV5-4|TRBD2|16|TRBJ2-1|NA
TGTGCCAGCAGCTTGGGATTAGCGGGGGGGCCAAACGAGCAGCTCTTC
CASSLGLAGGPNEQLF
>TRBV10-3|NA|15|TRBJ1-3|few
TGTGCCATCAGTGAGTCGGGCCTCTCTGGAAACACCATATATTTT
CAISESGLSGNTIYF
>TRBV5-6|NA|14|TRBJ1-1|once
TGTGCCAGCAGCTCGGGACTGACGAACACTGAAGCTTTCTTT
CASSSGLTNTEAFF
>TRBV5-1|TRBD1|17|TRBJ1-6|NA
TGCGCCAGCAGCTTGGATGGGACAGGCTCCTATAATTCACCCCTCCACTTT
CASSLDGTGSYNSPLHF
>TRBV7-2|NA|13|TRBJ1-1|NA
TGTGCCAGCAGCTTTGAGGGGAACACTGAAGCTTTCTTT
CASSFEGNTEAFF
>TRBV6-4|NA|15|TRBJ2-5|NA
TGTGCCAGCAGTGCCGGGACTGGTGTCGCGGAGACCCAGTACTTC
CASSAGTGVAETQYF
>TRBV5-1|NA|13|TRBJ2-4|NA
TGCGCCAGTATGTATGTGGCCAAAAACATTCAGTACTTC
CASMYVAKNIQYF
>TRBV19|NA|15|TRBJ2-7|NA
TGTGCCAGTAGTATAGATTGGGGCCAATCCTACGAGCAGTACTTC
CASSIDWGQSYEQYF
>TRBV27|NA|14|TRBJ1-2|NA
TGTGCCAGCAGTTTTTCAGCGGGCAACTATGGCTACACCTTC
CASSFSAGNYGYTF
>TRBV28|NA|15|TRBJ1-1|NA
TGTGCCAGCAGTACCCCGGGGAGCATGAACACTGAAGCTTTCTTT
CASSTPGSMNTEAFF
>TRBV2|TRBD1|14|TRBJ1-5|few
TGTGCCAGCAGTTTGACAGGGAGCAATCAGCCCCAGCATTTT
CASSLTGSNQPQHF
>TRBV6-5|NA|16|TRBJ2-6|once
TGTGCCAGCAGTTACTCGGGGGGTTCAGGGGCCAACGTCCTGACTTTC
CASSYSGGSGANVLTF
>TRBV19|NA|19|TRBJ2-3|NA
TGTGCCAGTCAAAGACGGCTAGCGAGTTCCAACCCCCGCCCAGATACGCAGTATTTT
CASQRRLASSNPRPDTQYF
>TRBV30|NA|14|TRBJ1-1|NA
TGTGCCTGGGACGCAGGGGAAGTGAACACTGAAGCTTTCTTT
CAWDAGEVNTEAFF
>TRBV13|TRBD1|15|TRBJ1-5|NA
TGTGCCAGCAGTTATACAGGGGAGGGCAATCAGCCCCAGCATTTT
CASSYTGEGNQPQHF
>TRBV18|NA|17|TRBJ1-1|NA
TGTGCCAGCTCACCTCCCGGACAGTTCAATATGAACACTGAAGCTTTCTTT
CASSPPGQFNMNTEAFF
>TRBV28|TRBD2|15|TRBJ2-1|NA
TGTGCCTCTCGAAAGACAACTAGCGGCTACAATGAGCAGTTCTTC
CASRKTTSGYNEQFF
>TRBV27|TRBD2|15|TRBJ2-1|NA
TGTGCCAGTCTTCTAGTAGCGGGGGCCGGGGGTGAGCAGTTCTTC
CASLLVAGAGGEQFF
>TRBV19|NA|14|TRBJ1-1|once
TGTGCCAGTAGCCTACCATCCATGAACACTGAAGCTTTCTTT
CASSLPSMNTEAFF
>TRBV4-1|TRBD1|14|TRBJ1-2|NA
TGCGCCAGCCTGGGGACAGGGAGAACCTATGGCTACACCTTC
CASLGTGRTYGYTF
>TRBV4-2|TRBD1|12|TRBJ1-2|few
TGTGCCAGCAGCCAAACAGGGGACAGGGGCACCTTC
CASSQTGDRGTF
>TRBV28|TRBD1|17|TRBJ1-2|few
TGTGCCAGCAGCAGCGACAGGGGCCCCACCTACCTCCATGGCTACACCTTC
CASSSDRGPTYLHGYTF
>TRBV7-2|TRBD1|13|TRBJ1-5|NA
TGTGCCAGCAGCGACAGGGAAAGGCAGCCCCAGCATTTT
CASSDRERQPQHF
>TRBV6-1|TRBD1|13|TRBJ1-1|few
TGTGCCAGCGGGGGACAGGGGAGAACTGAAGCTTTCTTT
CASGGQGRTEAFF
>TRBV9|NA|13|TRBJ1-1|NA
TGTGCCAGCGGCAAGACAGCAAACACTGAAGCTTTCTTT
CASGKTANTEAFF
>TRBV2|NA|14|TRBJ1-3|few
TGTGCCAGCACACCCGAACTCTCTGGAAACACCATATATTTT
CASTPELSGNTIYF
>TRBV4-3|NA|17|TRBJ2-3|NA
TGCGCCAGCAGCCAAGTGGCAGGCCTTAGTAGCACAGATACGCAGTATTTT
CASSQVAGLSSTDTQYF
>TRBV5-1|NA|16|TRBJ2-7|NA
TGCGCCAGCAGCCCCGGGGAGGCCTCCCCTACCTACGAGCAGTACTTC
CASSPGEASPTYEQYF
>TRBV27|TRBD1|14|TRBJ1-1|few
TGTGCCAGCAGTTCCGGACAGGGGTGGACTGAAGCTTTCTTT
CASSSGQGWTEAFF
>TRBV4-2|TRBD2|15|TRBJ2-3|NA
TGTGCCAGCAGCCAAGACGGGGGGGCCGCAGATACGCAGTATTTT
CASSQDGGAADTQYF
>TRBV7-9|NA|13|TRBJ2-5|NA
TGTGCCAGCATCGGGGTAATCGGGGAGACCCAGTACTTC
CASIGVIGETQYF
>TRBV5-1|NA|14|TRBJ2-3|NA
TGCGCCAGCAACTTGCGCGGGGCCGCAGATACGCAGTATTTT
CASNLRGAADTQYF
>TRBV4-3|TRBD1|15|TRBJ1-2|NA
TGCGCCAGCAGCCAAGATATAGGGGGCGCGAGGGGCTACCCCTTC
CASSQDIGGARGYPF
>TRBV28|TRBD2|15|TRBJ2-2|NA
TGTGCCAGCAGTTTCGCGGCAGGGAGGGCCGGGGAGCTGTTTTTT
CASSFAAGRAGELFF
>TRBV6-6|NA|14|TRBJ2-7|few
TGTGCCAGCAGTTCCAGGACAGCGGACTACGAGCAGTACTTC
CASSSRTADYEQYF
>TRBV21-1|NA|16|TRBJ2-7|few
TGTGCCAGCAGCAAAGATGATAGGGGAAGCTCCTACGAGCAGTACTTC
CASSKDDRGSSYEQYF
>TRBV10-1|TRBD1|14|TRBJ1-5|NA
TGCGCCAGCAGTGAACAGGGGGTAATGGGGCCCCAGCATTTT
CASSEQGVMGPQHF
>TRBV25-1|TRBD1|16|TRBJ1-2|few
TGTGCCAGCAGTGAATTTGGGACAGGGGGCTCGAGAGGCTACACCTTC
CASSEFGTGGSRGYTF
>TRBV9|TRBD1|15|TRBJ2-7|NA
TGTGCCAGCAGCGTCTCGACAGGGCACTCCTACGAGCAGTACTTC
CASSVSTGHSYEQYF
>TRBV13|NA|14|TRBJ1-4|NA
TGTGCCAGCAGCCCACATCCAGGGGTAGAAAAACTGTTTTTT
CASSPHPGVEKLFF
>TRBV7-2|NA|12|TRBJ2-5|once
TGTGCCAGCAGCTTAGCGAGAGAGACCCAGTACTTC
CASSLARETQYF
>TRBV6-5|NA|13|TRBJ2-2|NA
TGTGCCAGCAGACGTACAGGGACCGGGGAGCTGTTTTTT
CASRRTGTGELFF
>TRBV5-5|TRBD2|16|TRBJ2-7|NA
TGTGCCAGCAGCCCACAGGCGGCGGGGGGGCCCTACGAGCAGTACTTC
CASSPQAAGGPYEQYF
>TRBV30|TRBD1|14|TRBJ1-1|NA
TGTGCCTGGATCGACAGGGGGTCGAACACTGAAGCTTTCTTT
CAWIDRGSNTEAFF
>TRBV7-3|NA|15|TRBJ2-1|NA
TGTGCCAGCAGCTTAAGGCAGGGGCTTAACAATGAGCAGTTCTTC
CASSLRQGLNNEQFF
>TRBV28|TRBD1|14|TRBJ1-5|NA
TGTGCCAGCTACGGACAGGGGTCCAATCAGCCCCAGCATTTT
CASYGQGSNQPQHF
>TRBV11-1|TRBD2|18|TRBJ2-2|NA
TGTGCCAGCAGCTTAGAATATGTGGGACTAGCCGCTACCGGGGAGCTGTTTTTT
CASSLEYVGLAATGELFF
>TRBV5-4|TRBD1|16|TRBJ1-1|NA
TGTGCCAGCAGCGGGGGACAGGGACTTTTGTACACTGAAGCTTTCTTT
CASSGGQGLLYTEAFF